The clone carrying this TCR beta chain came up a few times. The data were taken from a study of response to subunit inactivated influenza vaccine. The CDR3 contains 17 residues. With 5 bases clipped from V and 4 bases from J, the junction kept 13 bases outside the gene matches. Using its own MiXCR run on the RT-PCR reads, TCRdb lists one record per CDR3 protein. The data hold 500,000 to 600,000 distinct CDR3 sequences, with over 9% observed a single time. These data also featured in a second study, about T cells expressing NK-cell markers. That report notes: Scientists made TCR beta cDNA using 5'RACE template switching with UMIs. Researchers report these clonotypes also headed the CD3+CD56-NKG2C+ fraction in four donors. The HCMV specificity of the expanded NKG2C+ T cell clones stayed unresolved.

The sequence derives from a man aged 50-60 years who received an inactivated influenza vaccine. This chain connects TRBV12-3 or TRBV12-4 to TRBJ1-5; 8 nucleotides line up with TRBD1. The sequences come from PBMCs from blood, collected on the day of vaccination. In DNA form, the CDR3 reads TGTGCCAGCAGTCCCCGGGGGACAGGTGCGGGGAATCAGCCCCAGCATTTT. Translated: CASSPRGTGAGNQPQHF.